This T cell receptor (beta chain) is drawn from a study of cytomegalovirus exposure and HLA in healthy donors. Study results and limitations: TCR beta chains numbering roughly 150 were designated cytomegalovirus-associated.

To note about this clone: Its antigen is not identified.

These donors counted as nominally healthy when sampled, but unrecorded immune exposures were likely. PCR amplification relied on 60 Vbeta primers (plus 13 Jbeta primers). Method: immunoSEQ multiplex PCR; TCRdb's copy keeps in-frame clones and lacks some. The table shows 150,000 or so clones, with roughly 79% occurring only once. This CDR3 has 15 residues. Per the germline V gene, CDR1 is SEHNR and CDR2 is FQNEAQ (reference sequence). V was clipped by 3 bases and J by 2 bases, with 14 bases between them. This chain joins TRBV7-9 and TRBJ2-7; D might be TRBD2 (5 bases). The receptor's source is a woman aged 18-35 years in good health and CMV-seropositive. Sequences were obtained from PBMCs. DNA of the CDR3: TGTGCCAGCAGCTTCCCCACCATCGGGGCCTACGAGCAGTACTTC. Amino acid sequence: CASSFPTIGAYEQYF.